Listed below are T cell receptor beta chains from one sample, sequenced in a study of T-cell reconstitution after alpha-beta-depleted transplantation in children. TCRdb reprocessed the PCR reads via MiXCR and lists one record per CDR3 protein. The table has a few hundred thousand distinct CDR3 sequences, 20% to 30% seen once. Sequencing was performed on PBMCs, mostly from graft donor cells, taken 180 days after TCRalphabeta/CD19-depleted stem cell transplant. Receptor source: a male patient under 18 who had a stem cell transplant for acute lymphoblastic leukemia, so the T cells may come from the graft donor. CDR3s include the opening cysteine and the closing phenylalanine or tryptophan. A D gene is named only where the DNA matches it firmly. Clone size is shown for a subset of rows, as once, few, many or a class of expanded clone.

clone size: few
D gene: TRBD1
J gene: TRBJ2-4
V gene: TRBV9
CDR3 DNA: TGTGCCAGCAGCGTAGCTACTTCGTGGGCAGGGGGCCAGTACTTC
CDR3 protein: CASSVATSWAGGQYF

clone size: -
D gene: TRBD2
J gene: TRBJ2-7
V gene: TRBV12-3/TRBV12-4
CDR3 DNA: TGTGCCAGCAGCTGGACTAGCGGGGGTTACGAGCAGTACTTC
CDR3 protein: CASSWTSGGYEQYF

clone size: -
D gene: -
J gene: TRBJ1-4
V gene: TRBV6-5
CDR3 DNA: TGTGCCAGCAGTTCGACGGTCTGGGGCGGGACAAAACTGTTTTTT
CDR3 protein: CASSSTVWGGTKLFF

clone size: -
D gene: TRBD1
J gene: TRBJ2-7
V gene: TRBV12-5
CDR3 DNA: TGTGCTAGTGGTCTTGGGACAGGGGGTTACGAGCAGTACTTC
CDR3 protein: CASGLGTGGYEQYF

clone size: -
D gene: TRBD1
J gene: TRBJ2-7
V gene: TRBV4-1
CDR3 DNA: TGCGCCAGCAGCCAAACCCCGGGACAGGGGGCGGTAGAGCAGTACTTC
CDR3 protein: CASSQTPGQGAVEQYF

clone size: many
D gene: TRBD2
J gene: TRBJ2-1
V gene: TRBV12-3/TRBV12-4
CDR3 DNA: TGTGCCAGCAGTCCGTACTGGGCGCGGGAGGGCCTCGATGAGCAGTTCTTC
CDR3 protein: CASSPYWAREGLDEQFF

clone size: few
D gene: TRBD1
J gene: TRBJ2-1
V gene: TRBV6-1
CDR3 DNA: TGTGCCAGCAGGATTAGTCCCGGGACAGGGGCGGATTGGCAGTTCTTC
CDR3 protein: CASRISPGTGADWQFF

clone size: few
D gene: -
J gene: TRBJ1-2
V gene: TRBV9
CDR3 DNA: TGTGCCAGCAGCGTAGCCGACAGCCGAAGGGATGGCTACACCTTC
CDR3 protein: CASSVADSRRDGYTF

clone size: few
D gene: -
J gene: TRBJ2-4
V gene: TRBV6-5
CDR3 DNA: TGTGCCAGCAGTTCGACAGTAGCCAAAAACATTCAGTACTTC
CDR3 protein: CASSSTVAKNIQYF

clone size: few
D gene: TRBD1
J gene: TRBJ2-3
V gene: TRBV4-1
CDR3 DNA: TGCGCCAGCAGCCAACCGCGACAGGGGGGCACAGATACGCAGTATTTT
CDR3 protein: CASSQPRQGGTDTQYF

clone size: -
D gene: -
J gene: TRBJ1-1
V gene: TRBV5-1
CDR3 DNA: TGCGCCAGCAGTTTTAGGGGATGGACTGAAGCTTTCTTT
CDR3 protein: CASSFRGWTEAFF

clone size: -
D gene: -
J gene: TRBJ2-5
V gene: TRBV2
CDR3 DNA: TGTGCCACCCCTCATCAGGCTATACAAGAGACCCAGTACTTC
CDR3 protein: CATPHQAIQETQYF

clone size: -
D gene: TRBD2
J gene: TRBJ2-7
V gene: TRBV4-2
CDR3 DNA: TGTGCCAGCAGCCAAGTCCCGGAGGCTAGCGGGAGGATCTACGAGCAGTACTTC
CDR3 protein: CASSQVPEASGRIYEQYF

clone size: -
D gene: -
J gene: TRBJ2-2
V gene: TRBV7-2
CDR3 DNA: TGTGCCAGCAGCTTACATCGGGGCACCGGGGAGCTGTTTTTT
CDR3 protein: CASSLHRGTGELFF

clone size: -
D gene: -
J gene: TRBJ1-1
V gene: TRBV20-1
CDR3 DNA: TGCAGTGCTAGAGATTCCACGGGGCGGAACACTGAAGCTTTCTTT
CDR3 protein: CSARDSTGRNTEAFF

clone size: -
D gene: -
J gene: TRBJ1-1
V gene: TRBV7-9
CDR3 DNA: TGTGCCAGCAGCGCAGGAAGGGGGACTGAAGCTTTCTTT
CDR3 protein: CASSAGRGTEAFF

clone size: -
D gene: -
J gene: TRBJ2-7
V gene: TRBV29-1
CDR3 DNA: TGCAGCGCCTTGGGAACAGGTTCCTACGAGCAGTACTTC
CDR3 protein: CSALGTGSYEQYF

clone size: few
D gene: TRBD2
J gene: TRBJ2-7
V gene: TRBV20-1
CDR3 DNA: TGCAGTGCTACCCAGCGGGAGGAGGTCGATGGGAGGCAGTACTTC
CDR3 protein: CSATQREEVDGRQYF

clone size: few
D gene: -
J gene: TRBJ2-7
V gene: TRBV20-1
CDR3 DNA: TGCAGTGCAGTACGGGACCCTACACCATACGAGCAGTACTTC
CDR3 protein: CSAVRDPTPYEQYF

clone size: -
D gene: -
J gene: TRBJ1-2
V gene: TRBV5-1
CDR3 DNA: TGCGCCAGCAGCTTCGGACAGCCCAACTATGGCTACACCTTC
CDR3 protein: CASSFGQPNYGYTF

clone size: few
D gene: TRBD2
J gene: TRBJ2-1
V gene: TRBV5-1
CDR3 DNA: TGCGCCAGCAGCTTGACCATAGCGGGAGGGCGAAGGGGTGAGCAGTTCTTC
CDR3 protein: CASSLTIAGGRRGEQFF

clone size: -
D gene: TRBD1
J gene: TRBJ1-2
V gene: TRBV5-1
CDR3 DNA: TGCGCCAGCAGCTTGGAGGGACAGGCTAACTATGGCTACACCTTC
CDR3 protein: CASSLEGQANYGYTF

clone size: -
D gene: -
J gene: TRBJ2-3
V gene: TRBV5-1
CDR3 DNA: TGCGCCAGCAGCTTGGGGACTCGGGGAGGAACAGATACGCAGTATTTT
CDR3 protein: CASSLGTRGGTDTQYF

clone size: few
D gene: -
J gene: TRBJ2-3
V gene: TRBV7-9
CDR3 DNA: TGTGCCAGCAGCTTAGTACGGCAGTCAGATACGCAGTATTTT
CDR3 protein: CASSLVRQSDTQYF

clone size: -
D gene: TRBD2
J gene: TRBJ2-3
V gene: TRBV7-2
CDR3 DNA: TGTGCCAGCAGCTTATGGGCTAGCGTGGGAGGGAGCACACGGGATACGCAGTATTTT
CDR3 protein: CASSLWASVGGSTRDTQYF

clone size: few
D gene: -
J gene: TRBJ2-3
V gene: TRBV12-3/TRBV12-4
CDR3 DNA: TGTGCCAGCACCCTGGGGTTTCAGGCGGGAGATACGCAGTATTTT
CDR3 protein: CASTLGFQAGDTQYF

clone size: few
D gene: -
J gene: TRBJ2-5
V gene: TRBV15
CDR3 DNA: TGTGCCACCAGCAGGCCCGAACTCCCGGACTATCGTGAGACCCAGTACTTC
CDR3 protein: CATSRPELPDYRETQYF

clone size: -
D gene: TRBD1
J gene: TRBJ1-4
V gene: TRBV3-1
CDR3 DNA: TGTGCCAGCCTGGGGACAGGGGCCAATCGGCTGTTTTTT
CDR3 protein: CASLGTGANRLFF

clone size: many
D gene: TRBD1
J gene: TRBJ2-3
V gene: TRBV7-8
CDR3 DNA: TGTGCCAGCAGCCCAATGCGGACAGGGTCAACAGATACGCAGTATTTT
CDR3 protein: CASSPMRTGSTDTQYF

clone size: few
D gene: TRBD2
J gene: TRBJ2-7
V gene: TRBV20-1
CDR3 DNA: TGCAGTGCTCCCACTAGCGGGAGGCCGTACGAGCAGTACTTC
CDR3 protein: CSAPTSGRPYEQYF

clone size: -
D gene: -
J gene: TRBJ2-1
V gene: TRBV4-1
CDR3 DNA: TGCGCCAGCAGCCAAGATTCGGCCGAGGCTAATGAGCAGTTCTTC
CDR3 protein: CASSQDSAEANEQFF

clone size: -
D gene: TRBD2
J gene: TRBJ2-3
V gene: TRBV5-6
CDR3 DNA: TGTGCCAGCAGCTGGGGACTAGCGGGAGCCCCAGATACGCAGTATTTT
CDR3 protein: CASSWGLAGAPDTQYF

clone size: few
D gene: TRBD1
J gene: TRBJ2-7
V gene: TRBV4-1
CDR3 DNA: TGCGCCAGCAGCCAAAGACAGGGGCCCACCTACGAGCAGTACTTC
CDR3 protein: CASSQRQGPTYEQYF

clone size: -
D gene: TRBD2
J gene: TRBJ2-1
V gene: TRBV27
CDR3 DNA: TGTGCCAGCCGGAATGAGGGGACTAGCGGGGGTAAGCAGTTCTTC
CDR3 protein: CASRNEGTSGGKQFF

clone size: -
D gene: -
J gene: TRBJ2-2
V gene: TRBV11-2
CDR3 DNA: TGTGCCAGCAGACAGCTAGCGTCTAACACCGGGGAGCTGTTTTTT
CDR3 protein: CASRQLASNTGELFF

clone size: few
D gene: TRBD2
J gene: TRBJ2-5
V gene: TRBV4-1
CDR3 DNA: TGCGCCAGCAGCCCTCTAGCGGGAGGGCGGTACCAAGAGACCCAGTACTTC
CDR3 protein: CASSPLAGGRYQETQYF

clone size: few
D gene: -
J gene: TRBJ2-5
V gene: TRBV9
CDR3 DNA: TGTGCCAGCAGCGGCGAGGGGGTGACCCAGTACTTC
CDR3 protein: CASSGEGVTQYF

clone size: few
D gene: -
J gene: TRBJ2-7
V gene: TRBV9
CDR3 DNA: TGTGCCAGCTCAACAGGGTCCGAGCAGTACTTC
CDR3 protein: CASSTGSEQYF

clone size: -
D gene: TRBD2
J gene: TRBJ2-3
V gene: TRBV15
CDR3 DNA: TGTGCCACCAGCATTAGGACTAGCGGGAGCTCAGATACGCAGTATTTT
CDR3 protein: CATSIRTSGSSDTQYF

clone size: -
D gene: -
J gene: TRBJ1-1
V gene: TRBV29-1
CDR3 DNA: TGCAGCGTTGGATCTAACACTGAAGCTTTCTTT
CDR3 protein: CSVGSNTEAFF

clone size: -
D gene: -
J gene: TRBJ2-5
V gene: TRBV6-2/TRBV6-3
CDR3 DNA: TGTGCCAGCCAACAACAAGAGACCCAGTACTTC
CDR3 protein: CASQQQETQYF

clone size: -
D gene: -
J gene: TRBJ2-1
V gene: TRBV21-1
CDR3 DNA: TGTGCCAGCAGCCCGAGGGACAGCCCTGGTGAGCAGTTCTTC
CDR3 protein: CASSPRDSPGEQFF

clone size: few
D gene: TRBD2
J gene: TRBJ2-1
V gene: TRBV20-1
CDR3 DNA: TGCAGTGCTAGTAAGGGACTAGCGGGAGGGCCCTCCTACAATGAGCAGTTCTTC
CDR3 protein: CSASKGLAGGPSYNEQFF

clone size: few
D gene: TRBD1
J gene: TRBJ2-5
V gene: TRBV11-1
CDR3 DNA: TGTGCCAGCAGCTTAGTGAACCCCCGACAGGGGGCTCAAGAGACCCAGTACTTC
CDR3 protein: CASSLVNPRQGAQETQYF

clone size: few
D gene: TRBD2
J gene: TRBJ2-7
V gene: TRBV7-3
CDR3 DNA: TGTGCCAGCAGCCTATCCGGGACTATCCCTAGCGAGCAGTACTTC
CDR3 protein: CASSLSGTIPSEQYF

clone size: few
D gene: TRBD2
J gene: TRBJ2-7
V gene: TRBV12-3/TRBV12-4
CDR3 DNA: TGTGCCAGCAGTCAGGGACTAGCGGGGAACTCCTACGAGCAGTACTTC
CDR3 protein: CASSQGLAGNSYEQYF

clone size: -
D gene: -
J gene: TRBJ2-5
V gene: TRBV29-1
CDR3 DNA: TGCAGCGTTGATCAGTTCCCCCGTGGGGGGCAAGAGACCCAGTACTTC
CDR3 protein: CSVDQFPRGGQETQYF

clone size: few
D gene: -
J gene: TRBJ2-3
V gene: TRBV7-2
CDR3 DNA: TGTGCCAGCCGGGATACTAGCACAGATACGCAGTATTTT
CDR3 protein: CASRDTSTDTQYF

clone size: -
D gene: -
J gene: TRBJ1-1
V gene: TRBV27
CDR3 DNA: TGTGCCAGCAGTTTTATCTGGAACACTGAAGCTTTCTTT
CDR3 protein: CASSFIWNTEAFF

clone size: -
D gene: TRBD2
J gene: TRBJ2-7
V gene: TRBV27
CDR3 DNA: TGTGCCAGCAGTTTCCCCCCTCCGGGACTAGCACTCGAGCAGTACTTC
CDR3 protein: CASSFPPPGLALEQYF

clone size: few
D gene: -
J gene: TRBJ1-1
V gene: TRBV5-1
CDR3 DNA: TGCGCCAGCAGCCCGTTGATGACTCCGACGGCTGAAGCTTTCTTT
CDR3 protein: CASSPLMTPTAEAFF

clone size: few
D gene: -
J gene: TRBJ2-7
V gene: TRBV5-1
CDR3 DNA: TGCGCCAGCAGCTTGGACAGGGTGAAGCAGTACTTC
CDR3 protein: CASSLDRVKQYF

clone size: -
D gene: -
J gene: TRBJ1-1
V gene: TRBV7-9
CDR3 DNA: TGTGCCAGCAGCTTAAGTGCTCGGACCAAAAACACTGAAGCTTTCTTT
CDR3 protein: CASSLSARTKNTEAFF

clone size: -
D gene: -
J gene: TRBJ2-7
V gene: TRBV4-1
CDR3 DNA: TGCGCCAGCAGCCGGCTTTTTTTAGGAGGGGTCAACGAGCAGTACTTC
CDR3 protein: CASSRLFLGGVNEQYF

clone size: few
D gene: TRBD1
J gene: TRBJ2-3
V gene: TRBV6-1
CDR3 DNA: TGTGCCAGCAGCAACAGGGGAAGGAGTACGCAGTATTTT
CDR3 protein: CASSNRGRSTQYF